The clone carrying this TCR beta chain was observed many times. As yet, its antigen is unknown. Between the trimmed V and J ends, which lost 3 bases and 3 bases, there was a span of 18 bases. The CDR3 spans 15 residues. Germline V lookup: CDR1 DFQATT, CDR2 SNEGSKA (reference sequence). This entry is derived from a study of T cells in Graves' hyperthyroidism and ophthalmopathy. Regarding the study as a whole: Ophthalmopathy could be told apart from stable hyperthyroidism with a 13 V-J model.

RNA transcripts provided the source from which TCR beta CDR3 regions were amplified. The HTBI set primed first-round TCR CDR3 RT-PCR. In TCRdb, the multiplex PCR reads were re-called with MiXCR into one record per CDR3 protein. The sample yields fewer than 650,000 distinct CDR3 sequences, roughly 15% seen once. The J gene is TRBJ2-7, the V gene TRBV20-1, with D perhaps TRBD2 (6 bases). This sequence was found in a woman aged 40-49 years with Graves' ophthalmopathy. Sequencing was performed on blood. In DNA form, the CDR3 reads TGCAGTGCTAGCGAGGAGGGGCTAGCGATCTACGAGCAGTACTTC. This translates into CSASEEGLAIYEQYF.